The 11 T cell receptor beta chains reported below all come from one sample, sequenced in a study of shared clonotypes between healthy human individuals. Method: immunoSEQ multiplex PCR; TCRdb's copy keeps in-frame clones and lacks some. Of 700,000 to 950,000 clones listed, about 96% are singletons. The naive CD8 subset, CD45RO-negative cells positively selected for CCR7, excluded terminally differentiated effector memory CD45RA+ cells. The sample consisted of naive CD8+ T cells sorted from blood. These receptors all stem from a man aged 25-40 years in good health.

CDR3 sequence: CASSPTGNSYEQYF. The CDR3 nucleotides are TGTGCCAGCAGCCCGACAGGGAACTCCTACGAGCAGTACTTC. This sequence joins TRBV5-6 and TRBJ2-7; 7 bases line up with TRBD1. V was pared by 4 bases and J by 0 bases, with 4 bases of the junction left unmatched. Germline V gives CDR1 SGHDT, CDR2 YYEEEE. This CDR3 has 14 residues.

This clone has only one observation. V gene TRBV7-8 combines with J gene TRBJ2-1, with TRBD1 matching over 8 bases. The germline gives CDR1 SGHVS, CDR2 FQNEAQ. This CDR3 comprises 15 residues. The ends lost 0 bases at V and 6 bases at J; junction bases unmatched: 4. CDR3 coding DNA: TGTGCCAGCAGCTTAGCACGGACAGGGAGCAATGAGCAGTTCTTC. This translates into CASSLARTGSNEQFF.

This clone was detected once. The chain carries TRBV7-2 and TRBJ1-1, with 9 bases fitting TRBD1. J gave up 1 base and V 5 bases, and 11 bases lay outside the gene matches. Germline V lookup: CDR1 SGHTA, CDR2 FQGNSA. The CDR3 has 17 residues. The CDR3 DNA reads as TGTGCCAGCAGCCTTGACTTTCGGACAGGGGCGAACACTGAAGCTTTCTTT. Translating it yields CASSLDFRTGANTEAFF.

V is TRBV2 and J is TRBJ2-6; 8 positions match TRBD1. After removal of 3 bases from V and 1 base from J, the junction contained 5 bases not matched to a gene. The CDR3 consists of 17 residues. CDR1 and CDR2 from the germline V gene are SNHLY and FYNNEI. In DNA, the CDR3 is TGTGCCAGCAGTGAGGGTCAGGGGGCATCTGGGGCCAACGTCCTGACTTTC. Translated, it gives CASSEGQGASGANVLTF. Full variable domain (missing parts from reference TRBV2 and TRBJ2-6): EPEVTQTPSHQVTQMGQEVILRCVPISNHLYFYWYRQILGQKVEFLVSFYNNEISEKSEIFDDQFSVERPDGSNFTLKIRSTKLEDSAMYFCASSEGQGASGANVLTFGAGSRLTVL.

To note about this clone: The same CDR3 can be traced to other DNA sequences in this sample. The V gene is TRBV6-5, the J gene TRBJ2-5; a possible D gene is TRBD1 (6 bases). V gave up 0 bases and J gave up 2 bases, with 7 bases separating them. CDR3 size: 14 residues. Germline V gene sequence: CDR1 MNHEY, CDR2 SVGAGI. CDR3 in amino acids: CASSYSGQQETQYF. CDR3 DNA sequence: TGTGCCAGCAGTTACTCAGGACAGCAAGAGACCCAGTACTTC.

CDR3 amino acids: CASSLGVGRGGNQYF. The CDR3 region has the DNA TGTGCCAGCAGCTTAGGGGTTGGACGCGGGGGAAACCAGTACTTC. The chain employs TRBV7-2 and TRBJ2-5; 7 bases are a match to TRBD2. The CDR3 contains 15 residues. CDR1 and CDR2 from the germline V gene are SGHTA and FQGNSA. V shed 1 base, J shed 10 bases, and the junction held 12 bases outside the gene matches.

This chain connects TRBV5-6 to TRBJ1-1, with a weak D call TRBD1 (5 bases). V was shortened by 4 bases and J by 3 bases, with 16 bases between the two germline ends. The CDR3 is 15 residues long. Germline CDR1 is SGHDT and CDR2 is YYEEEE. The CDR3 nucleotides are TGTGCCAGCAGCATACTCGGGCAGGGTGACACTGAAGCTTTCTTT. Amino acids: CASSILGQGDTEAFF.

The V and J genes are TRBV4-2 and TRBJ2-7, with D perhaps TRBD1 or TRBD2 (5 bases each). This CDR3 region has 17 residues. Germline V gene sequence: CDR1 LGHNA, CDR2 YNFKEQ. V was shortened by 0 bases and J by 3 bases, with 18 bases between the two germline ends. CDR3 in amino acids: CASSQDPPGTVNYEQYF. The CDR3 DNA sequence: TGTGCCAGCAGCCAAGACCCCCCCGGGACGGTAAACTACGAGCAGTACTTC.

This clone appeared a single time. The genes are TRBV2 and TRBJ1-2; D possibly corresponds to TRBD1 (6 bases). The CDR3 has 13 residues. Germline V gene data show CDR1 as SNHLY and CDR2 as FYNNEI. V dropped 5 bases and J dropped 2 bases, with 9 bases sitting between them. CDR3: CASSPGENYGYTF. CDR3 coding DNA: TGTGCCAGCAGTCCAGGGGAGAACTATGGCTACACCTTC.

V usage is TRBV30 and J usage is TRBJ1-2; D is perhaps TRBD1 (6 bases). The germline V and J ends were trimmed by 7 bases and 6 bases, with 18 bases remaining between them. This CDR3 is built from 13 residues. CDR1 is GTSNPN and CDR2 is SVGIG in the germline V gene (reference sequence). Here the CDR3 reads CAFYRELEDGYTF. The DNA of the CDR3 is TGTGCCTTCTACAGGGAATTAGAGGATGGCTACACCTTC.

The rearrangement uses TRBV5-1 and TRBJ2-7; 8 bases map to TRBD2. This CDR3 is 15 amino acids long. The V and J ends lost 0 bases and 7 bases, in that order; junction bases with no gene match: 9. Germline V gene sequence: CDR1 SGHRS, CDR2 YFSETQ. The CDR3 spells CASSLAGGAAREQYF. The CDR3 DNA reads as TGCGCCAGCAGCTTGGCCGGGGGGGCCGCTCGGGAGCAGTACTTC.